What follows describes a single T cell receptor beta chain. This sample was taken from a study of OX40 agonist ivuxolimab in advanced cancers. Libraries were prepared by immunoSEQ multiplex PCR; TCRdb keeps only in-frame clonotypes and omits some of them. The sample consists of 70,000 to 95,000 clones, roughly 94% of them appearing once. CDR3 length equals 11 residues. Trimming left V 6 bases short and J 4 bases short, with 6 bases between. Germline-derived CDR1 and CDR2 are LNHDA and SQIVND (reference sequence). The rearrangement joins TRBV19 to TRBJ1-2; a weak D match, TRBD1 (5 bases). Here the sequenced sample was CD4+ or CD8+ T cells sorted from blood, taken in a trial of the OX40 agonist ivuxolimab. The receptor's source is an adult with an advanced solid tumor such as melanoma, head and neck, liver or kidney cancer. In DNA form, the CDR3 reads TGTGCCAGTAGAGACAGCTATGGCTACACCTTC. The encoded protein is CASRDSYGYTF.